This T cell receptor beta chain was documented in a study of T-cell reconstitution after alpha-beta-depleted transplantation in children (TCRdb year 2016). About the study as a whole: The study quantitatively tracked T-cell immune reconstitution after TCRalphabeta/CD19-depleted allogeneic hematopoietic cell transplantation in children using TCR repertoire profiling.

Including the terminal cysteine and phenylalanine, the CDR3 comprises 14 residues. The read is trimmed to its CDR3 DNA, 42 bases read in frame from base 1. Trimming leaves V shorter by 7 bases and J shorter by 2 bases, with the junction holding 3 bases beyond the gene matches. CDR1 and CDR2 are drawn from the germline V gene: SQVTM, ANQGSEA. Comment on this clonotype: Its antigen is still unknown. Base qualities are not provided; no much larger clone lies one nucleotide away.

Libraries were prepared through PCR. The sequencer listed for this sample is Illumina HiSeq 2500. Molecular barcoding was employed in the preparation of TCR libraries, with unique molecular identifiers being used to normalize TCRbeta repertoire quantification. Through fastp at Q25 and MiXCR, TCRdb rebuilt clones from the public reads, retaining in-frame beta chains. Identical CDR3 proteins give one entry, which carries the most common genes and DNA. For this sample there are 420,000 or so distinct CDR3 sequences; 9.5% to 13% appear just once. The ten largest make up approximately 5% of the sample. The V and J segments used are TRBV29-1 and TRBJ2-1; 12 of the junction bases match TRBD1. Sequencing was performed on PBMCs from the stem cell graft donor, taken from the stem cell graft. This TCR came from a human donor who donated a stem cell graft to a child with acute myeloid leukemia. The nucleotide sequence reads TGCAGCGGGGACAGGGGGCTCACCTACAATGAGCAGTTCTTC. Its protein product is CSGDRGLTYNEQFF.